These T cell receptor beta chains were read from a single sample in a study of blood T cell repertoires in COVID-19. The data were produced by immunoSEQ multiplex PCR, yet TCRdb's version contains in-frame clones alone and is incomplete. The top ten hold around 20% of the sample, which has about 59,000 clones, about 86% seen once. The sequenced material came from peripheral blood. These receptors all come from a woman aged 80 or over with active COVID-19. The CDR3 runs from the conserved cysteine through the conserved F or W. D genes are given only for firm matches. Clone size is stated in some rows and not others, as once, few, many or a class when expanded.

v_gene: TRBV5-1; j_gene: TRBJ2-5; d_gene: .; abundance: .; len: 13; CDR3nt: TGCGCCAGCAGCTCACAGGGCCTGGAGACCCAGTACTTC; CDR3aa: CASSSQGLETQYF
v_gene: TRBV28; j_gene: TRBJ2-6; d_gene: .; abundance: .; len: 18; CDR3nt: TGTGCCAGCAGAACCTATTCCGGGACTTCCTCTGGGGCCAACGTCCTGACTTTC; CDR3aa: CASRTYSGTSSGANVLTF
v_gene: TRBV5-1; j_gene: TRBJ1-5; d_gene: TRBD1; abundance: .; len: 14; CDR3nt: TGCGCCAGCAGCTTCGGGGACAGGGGTCAGCCCCAGCATTTT; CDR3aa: CASSFGDRGQPQHF
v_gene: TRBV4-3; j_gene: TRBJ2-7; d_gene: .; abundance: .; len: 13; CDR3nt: TGCGCCAGCAGCCAAGAAACTAGTGCCGAGCAGTACTTC; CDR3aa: CASSQETSAEQYF
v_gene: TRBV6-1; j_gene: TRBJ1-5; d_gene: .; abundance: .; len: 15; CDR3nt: TGTGCCAGCAGTGAAGCCTGGAGGGGCGGACAGCCCCAGCATTTT; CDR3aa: CASSEAWRGGQPQHF
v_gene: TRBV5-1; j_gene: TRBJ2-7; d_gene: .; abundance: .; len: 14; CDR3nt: TGCGCCAGCAGACAGCTTTCTAATTCCTACGAGCAGTACTTC; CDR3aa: CASRQLSNSYEQYF
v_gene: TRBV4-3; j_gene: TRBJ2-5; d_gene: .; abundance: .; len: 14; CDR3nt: TGCGCCAGCAGCCAAGATCGGTTCGCGGGGACCCAGTACTTC; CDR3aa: CASSQDRFAGTQYF
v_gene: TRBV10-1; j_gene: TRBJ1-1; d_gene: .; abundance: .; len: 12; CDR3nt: TGCGCCAGTCTTCGTGTGAACACTGAAGCTTTCTTT; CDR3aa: CASLRVNTEAFF
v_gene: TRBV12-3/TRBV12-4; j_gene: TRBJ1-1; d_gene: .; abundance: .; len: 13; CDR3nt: TGTGCCAGCATTCTTATCCCGAACACTGAAGCTTTCTTT; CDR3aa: CASILIPNTEAFF
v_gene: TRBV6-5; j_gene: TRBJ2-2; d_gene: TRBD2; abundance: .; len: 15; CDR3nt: TGTGCCAGCAGACGGGGGGGCCTGAACACCGGGGAGCTGTTTTTT; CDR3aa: CASRRGGLNTGELFF
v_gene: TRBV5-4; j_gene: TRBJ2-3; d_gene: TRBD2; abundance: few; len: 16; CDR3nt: TGTGCCAGCAGCAAGACTAGCGGATTGAGCACAGATACGCAGTATTTT; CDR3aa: CASSKTSGLSTDTQYF
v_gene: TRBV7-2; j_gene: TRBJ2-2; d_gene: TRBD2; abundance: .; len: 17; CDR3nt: TGTGCCAGCAGCTTATTAGGAGTAGCGGGGGCCCCCGGGGAGCTGTTTTTT; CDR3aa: CASSLLGVAGAPGELFF
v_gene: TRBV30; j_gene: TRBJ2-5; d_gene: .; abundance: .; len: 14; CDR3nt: TGTGCCTGGAGTGCTTTCTTCTTCCAAGAGACCCAGTACTTC; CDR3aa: CAWSAFFFQETQYF
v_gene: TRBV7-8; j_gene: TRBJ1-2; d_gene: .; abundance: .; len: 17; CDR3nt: TGTGCCAGCAGCTTTAGAATAGCGGTGAGGACTAACTATGGCTACACCTTC; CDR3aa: CASSFRIAVRTNYGYTF
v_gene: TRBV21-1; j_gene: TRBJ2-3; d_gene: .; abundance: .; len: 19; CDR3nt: TGTGCCAGCAGCAAAGCTATCCCCTTGGGACAGGGGGCAACAGATACGCAGTATTTT; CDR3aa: CASSKAIPLGQGATDTQYF
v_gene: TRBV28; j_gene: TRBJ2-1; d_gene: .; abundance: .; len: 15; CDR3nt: TGTGCCAGCAGTGCGCAGGAGGGGACCCTCAGTGAGCAGTTCTTC; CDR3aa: CASSAQEGTLSEQFF
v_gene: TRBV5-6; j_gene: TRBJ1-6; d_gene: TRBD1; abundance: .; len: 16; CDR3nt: TGTGCCAGCAGCCTCGGACAGGCGGGTCATAATTCACCCCTCCACTTT; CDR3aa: CASSLGQAGHNSPLHF
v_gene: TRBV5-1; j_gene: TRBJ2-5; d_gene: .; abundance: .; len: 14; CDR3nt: TGCGCCAGCAGCGAGACTAGTCTCGGAGAGACCCAGTACTTC; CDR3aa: CASSETSLGETQYF
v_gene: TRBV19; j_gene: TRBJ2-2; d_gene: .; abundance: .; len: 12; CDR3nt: TGTGCCACCTTCGGGGGCACCGGGGAGCTGTTTTTT; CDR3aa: CATFGGTGELFF